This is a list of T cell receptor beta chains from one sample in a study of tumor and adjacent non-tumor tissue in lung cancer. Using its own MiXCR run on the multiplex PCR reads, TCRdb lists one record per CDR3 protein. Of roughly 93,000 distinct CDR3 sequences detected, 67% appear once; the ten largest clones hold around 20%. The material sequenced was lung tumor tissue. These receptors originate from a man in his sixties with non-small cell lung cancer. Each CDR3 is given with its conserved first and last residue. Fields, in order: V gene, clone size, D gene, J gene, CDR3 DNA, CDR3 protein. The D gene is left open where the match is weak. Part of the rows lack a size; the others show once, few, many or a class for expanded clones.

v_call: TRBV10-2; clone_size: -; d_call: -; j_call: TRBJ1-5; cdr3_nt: TGCGCCAGCAGTGATTTGAAGGTTGGTCAGCCCCAGCATTTT; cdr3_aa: CASSDLKVGQPQHF
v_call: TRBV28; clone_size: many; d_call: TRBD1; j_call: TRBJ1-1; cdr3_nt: TGTGCCAGCAGGGGACAGGACGGCACTGAAGCTTTCTTT; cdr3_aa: CASRGQDGTEAFF
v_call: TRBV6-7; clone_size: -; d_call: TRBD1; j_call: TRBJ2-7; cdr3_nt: TGTACCAGCATCAGACCATACGGGACAGGGTGCGACGAGCAGTACTTC; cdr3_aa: CTSIRPYGTGCDEQYF
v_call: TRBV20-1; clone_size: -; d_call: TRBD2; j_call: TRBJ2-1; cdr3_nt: TGCAGTGCTAGAGTCGGGACTAACTACAATGAGCAGTTCTTC; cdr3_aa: CSARVGTNYNEQFF
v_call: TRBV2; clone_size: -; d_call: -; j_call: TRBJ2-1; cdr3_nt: TGTGCCAGCGGTGAACAGGGAGGGTATATCAATGAGCAGTTCTTC; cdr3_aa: CASGEQGGYINEQFF
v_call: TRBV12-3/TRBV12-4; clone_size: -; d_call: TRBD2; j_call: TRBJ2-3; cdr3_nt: TGTACCAGCAGTTTGAAACTAGCGGGGGGTGGCACAGATACGCAGTATTTT; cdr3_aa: CTSSLKLAGGGTDTQYF
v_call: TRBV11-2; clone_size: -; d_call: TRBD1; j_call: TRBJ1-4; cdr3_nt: TGTGCCAGCAGCCTAGGGACAGGGGGGCGTGAAAAACTGTTTTTT; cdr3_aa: CASSLGTGGREKLFF
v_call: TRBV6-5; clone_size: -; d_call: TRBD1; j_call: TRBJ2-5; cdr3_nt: TGTGCCAGCAAGCCGGACAGGGGGGTCGCGAAGACCCAGTACTTC; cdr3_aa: CASKPDRGVAKTQYF
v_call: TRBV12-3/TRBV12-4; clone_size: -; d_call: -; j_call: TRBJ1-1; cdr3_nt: TGTGCCAGCAAACATCTTGGGGCAGGAGGCGCCACAGAAGCTTTCTTT; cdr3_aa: CASKHLGAGGATEAFF
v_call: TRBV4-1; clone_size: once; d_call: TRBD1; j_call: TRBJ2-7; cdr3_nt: TGCGCCAACAGCCGCGCGACGGGACAGGGCTCCTACGAGCAGTACTTC; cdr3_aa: CANSRATGQGSYEQYF
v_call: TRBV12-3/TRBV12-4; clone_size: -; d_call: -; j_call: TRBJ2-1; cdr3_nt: TGTGCCAGCAGTTTTCTGGGCAATGAGCAGTTCTTC; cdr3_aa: CASSFLGNEQFF
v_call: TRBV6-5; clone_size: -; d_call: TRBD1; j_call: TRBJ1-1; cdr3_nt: TGTGACAGCAGTCCGGCGACAGGGAACACTGATGCTTTCTTT; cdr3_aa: CDSSPATGNTDAFF
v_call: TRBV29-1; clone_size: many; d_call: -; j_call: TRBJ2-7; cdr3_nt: TGCAGCGCCAACAAAGACTACGAGCAGTACTTC; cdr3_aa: CSANKDYEQYF
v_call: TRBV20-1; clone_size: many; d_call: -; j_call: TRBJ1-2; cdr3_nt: TGCAGTGCTAGGACTGACCGTGATGGCTACACCTTC; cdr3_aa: CSARTDRDGYTF
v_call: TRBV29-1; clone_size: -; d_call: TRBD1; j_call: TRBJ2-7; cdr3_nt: TGCAGCGTAGATAAGGGGGCAGGTCGGTACTTC; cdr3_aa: CSVDKGAGRYF
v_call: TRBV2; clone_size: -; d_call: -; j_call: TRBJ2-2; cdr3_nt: TGTGCCAGCGTTTCCGGGACGCAAAACACCGGGGAGCTGTTTTTT; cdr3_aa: CASVSGTQNTGELFF
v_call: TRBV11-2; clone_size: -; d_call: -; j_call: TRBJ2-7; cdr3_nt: TGTGCCGGCAGCTTAGGTAGAGGGTTGTTATTCTACGAGCAGTACTTC; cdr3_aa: CAGSLGRGLLFYEQYF
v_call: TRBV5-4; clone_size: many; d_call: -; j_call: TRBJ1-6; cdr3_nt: TGTGCCAGCAGCTTGGACCGTACTAATAATTCACCCCTCCACTTT; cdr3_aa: CASSLDRTNNSPLHF
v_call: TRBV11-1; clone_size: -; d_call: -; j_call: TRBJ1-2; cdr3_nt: TGTGCCAGCAGCTTACAGGGCTATGGCTACACCTTC; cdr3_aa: CASSLQGYGYTF
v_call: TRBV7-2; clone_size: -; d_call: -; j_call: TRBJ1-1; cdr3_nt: TGTGTCAGCAGCCGGACAGCGATGAACACTGAAGCTTTCTTT; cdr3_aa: CVSSRTAMNTEAFF
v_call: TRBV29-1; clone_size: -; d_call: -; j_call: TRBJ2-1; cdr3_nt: TGCAGCGTTGAGGGTAGTCACAACTCATACAACGAGCAGTCCTTC; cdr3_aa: CSVEGSHNSYNEQSF
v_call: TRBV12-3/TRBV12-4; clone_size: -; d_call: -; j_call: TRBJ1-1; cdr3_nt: TGTGCCAGCAGTCCTTCGGGGGGATGCATTGAAGCTTTCTTT; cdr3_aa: CASSPSGGCIEAFF
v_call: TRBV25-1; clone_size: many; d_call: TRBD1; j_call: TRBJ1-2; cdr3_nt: TGTGCCAGCTACCAGACAGGGGTTGGCTACACCTTC; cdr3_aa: CASYQTGVGYTF
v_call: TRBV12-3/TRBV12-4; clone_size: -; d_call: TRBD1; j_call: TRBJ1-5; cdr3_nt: TGTGCCAGCACTTTAGACAGGGGCGGCTGGCCCCAGCATTTT; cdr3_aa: CASTLDRGGWPQHF
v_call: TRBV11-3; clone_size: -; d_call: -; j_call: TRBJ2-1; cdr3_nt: TGTGCCAGCAGCTTTAGTCATGTACTACCCACGATCATGGAGCAGTTCTTC; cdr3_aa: CASSFSHVLPTIMEQFF
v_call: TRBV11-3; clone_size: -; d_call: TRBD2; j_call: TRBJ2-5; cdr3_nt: TGTGCCAGCAGCCCCTCCTCTAGCGGGAGTAAGACCCAGTACTTC; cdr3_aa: CASSPSSSGSKTQYF
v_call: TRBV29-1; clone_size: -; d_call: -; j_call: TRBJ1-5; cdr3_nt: TGCAGCGTTGGACAAAATAGAAGTCAGCCCCAGCATTTT; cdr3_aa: CSVGQNRSQPQHF
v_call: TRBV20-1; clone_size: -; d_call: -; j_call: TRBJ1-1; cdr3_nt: TGCAGTGTTAGAGATTTTACAGGAGGGTCGAACACAGAAGCTTTCTTT; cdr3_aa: CSVRDFTGGSNTEAFF
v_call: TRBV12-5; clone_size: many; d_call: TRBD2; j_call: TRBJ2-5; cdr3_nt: TGTGCTAGTGGTTCAAGCGGGGCCCGGGGGACCCAGTACTTC; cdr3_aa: CASGSSGARGTQYF
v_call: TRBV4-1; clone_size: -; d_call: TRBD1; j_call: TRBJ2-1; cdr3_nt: TGCGTCACCAGCCAGACACAGGGGGTCCTCAATGAGCAGTTCTTC; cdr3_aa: CVTSQTQGVLNEQFF
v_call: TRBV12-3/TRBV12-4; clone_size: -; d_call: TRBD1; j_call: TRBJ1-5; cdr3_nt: TGTGACAACAGGCGGACAGAGGGACAGTCCCAGCATTTT; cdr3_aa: CDNRRTEGQSQHF
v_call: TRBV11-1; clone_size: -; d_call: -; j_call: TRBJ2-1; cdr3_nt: TGTGCGAGCAGCTTACGGGGCGTCCTAGCCAGTAATGAGCAGTTCTTC; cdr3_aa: CASSLRGVLASNEQFF
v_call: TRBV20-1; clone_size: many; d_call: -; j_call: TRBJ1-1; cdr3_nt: TGCAGTGCTAAAATCGAGGGTGGGGTGACCCAGACTGAAGCTTTCTTT; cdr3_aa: CSAKIEGGVTQTEAFF
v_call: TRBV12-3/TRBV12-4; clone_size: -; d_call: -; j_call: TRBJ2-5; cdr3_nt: TGTACCAACAGTCCGTTGGTTAGCATGGAGACCCAGTACTTC; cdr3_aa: CTNSPLVSMETQYF
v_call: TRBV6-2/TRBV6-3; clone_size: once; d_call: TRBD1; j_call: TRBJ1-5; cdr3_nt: TGTGTCAGCAACGACAGGGGAGATCAGCCCCAGCATTTC; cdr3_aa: CVSNDRGDQPQHF
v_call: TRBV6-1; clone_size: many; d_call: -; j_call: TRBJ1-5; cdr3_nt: TGTGCCAGCCAAAGACGTGAGCCCCAGCATTTT; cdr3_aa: CASQRREPQHF
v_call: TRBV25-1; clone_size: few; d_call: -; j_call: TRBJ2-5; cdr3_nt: TGTGCCAGCAGTGAGGGTGTGGCCTACCAAGAGACCCAGTACTTC; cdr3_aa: CASSEGVAYQETQYF
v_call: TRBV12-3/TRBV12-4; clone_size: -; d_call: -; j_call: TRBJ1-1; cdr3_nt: TGCGCCAGCAGTCCAGGAGAGGGACTTGAAGCTTTCTTT; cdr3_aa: CASSPGEGLEAFF